This T cell receptor (beta chain) was identified during a study of cytomegalovirus exposure and HLA in healthy donors. Amplification used 60 Vbeta primers and 13 Jbeta primers. Generated by immunoSEQ multiplex PCR, the TCRdb table keeps only in-frame clones and is missing some. Of roughly 93,000 clones detected, around 75% appear once; the ten largest clones hold roughly 9.8%. CDR3 length equals 19 residues. Looked up from germline, CDR1 is SNHLY and CDR2 is FYNNEI. V shed 6 bases and J 4 bases; nucleotides not matched to a gene: 21. The specimen sequenced was PBMCs. The receptor comes from a man aged 18 to 29 in good health and CMV-seropositive. This chain links TRBV2 with TRBJ2-3, with 8 bases lining up with TRBD2. This CDR3 reads CASSGRLPAGVPRADTQYF. The CDR3 nucleotides are TGTGCCAGCAGCGGACGACTTCCAGCGGGGGTGCCGCGCGCAGATACGCAGTATTTT.